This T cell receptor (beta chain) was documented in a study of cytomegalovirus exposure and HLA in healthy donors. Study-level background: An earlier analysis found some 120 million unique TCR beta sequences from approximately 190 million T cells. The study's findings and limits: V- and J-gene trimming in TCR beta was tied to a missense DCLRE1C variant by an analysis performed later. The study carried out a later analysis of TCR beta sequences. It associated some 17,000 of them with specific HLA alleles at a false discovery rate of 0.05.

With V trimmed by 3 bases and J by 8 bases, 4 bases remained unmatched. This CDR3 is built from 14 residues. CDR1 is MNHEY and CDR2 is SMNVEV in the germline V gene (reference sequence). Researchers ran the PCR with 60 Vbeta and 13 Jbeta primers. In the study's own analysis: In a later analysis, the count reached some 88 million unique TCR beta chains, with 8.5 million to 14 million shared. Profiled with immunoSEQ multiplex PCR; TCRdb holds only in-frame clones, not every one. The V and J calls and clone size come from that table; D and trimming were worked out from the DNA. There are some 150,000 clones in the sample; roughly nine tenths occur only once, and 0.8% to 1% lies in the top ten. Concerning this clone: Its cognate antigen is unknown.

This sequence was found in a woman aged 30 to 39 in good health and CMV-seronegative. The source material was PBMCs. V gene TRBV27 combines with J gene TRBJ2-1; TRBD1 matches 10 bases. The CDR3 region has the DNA TGTGCCAGCAGTTTCGTGGGACAGGGGTATGAGCAGTTCTTC. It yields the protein CASSFVGQGYEQFF.